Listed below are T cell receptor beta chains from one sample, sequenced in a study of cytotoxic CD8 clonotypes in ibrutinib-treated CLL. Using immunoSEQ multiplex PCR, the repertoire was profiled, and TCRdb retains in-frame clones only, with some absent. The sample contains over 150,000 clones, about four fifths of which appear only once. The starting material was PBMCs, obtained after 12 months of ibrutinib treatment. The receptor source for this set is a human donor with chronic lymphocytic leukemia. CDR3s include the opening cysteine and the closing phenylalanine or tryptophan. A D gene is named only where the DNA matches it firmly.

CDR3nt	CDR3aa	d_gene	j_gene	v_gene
TGTGCCAGCAGCGTGGGAACCGGGGAGCTGTTTTTT	CASSVGTGELFF	-	TRBJ2-2	TRBV5-6
TGTGCCAGCAGTAGTTACAGGGGGTACTCTGGGGCCAACGTCCTGACTTTC	CASSSYRGYSGANVLTF	TRBD1	TRBJ2-6	TRBV2
TGCGCCAGCAGCTGGGACCCCTGGGCAGGGGAGCTGTTTTTT	CASSWDPWAGELFF	-	TRBJ2-2	TRBV5-1
TGTGCCAGCAGTCGCCGACATACCTCGAACACTGAAGCTTTCTTT	CASSRRHTSNTEAFF	-	TRBJ1-1	TRBV6-6
TGTGCCAGCAGCCCTTTAGGTGGGAGTGGCAATCAGCCCCAGCATTTT	CASSPLGGSGNQPQHF	-	TRBJ1-5	TRBV9
TGCGCCAGCAGCCCCGAATCTTGGGGAGATACGCAGTATTTT	CASSPESWGDTQYF	-	TRBJ2-3	TRBV5-1
TGTGCCAGCAGCGTCTCCGGGACGCCCAATTCACCCCTCCACTTT	CASSVSGTPNSPLHF	-	TRBJ1-6	TRBV9
TGTGCCAGCTCACCCGACAGGGGCGGCACCGGGGAGCTGTTTTTT	CASSPDRGGTGELFF	TRBD1	TRBJ2-2	TRBV18
TGTGCCAGCAGCCAAAACCGACAGGAGACCCAGTACTTC	CASSQNRQETQYF	-	TRBJ2-5	TRBV14
TGTGCCAGCAGCTTAGAGGGCTCTAGCGGGGCTAATGAGCAGTTCTTC	CASSLEGSSGANEQFF	TRBD2	TRBJ2-1	TRBV7-7
TGTGCCAGCAGTTTATTGGGGGGTATGGGCACTGAAGCTTTCTTT	CASSLLGGMGTEAFF	-	TRBJ1-1	TRBV28
TGTGCCTGGAACTACAGGTCGAATGAAAAACTGTTTTTT	CAWNYRSNEKLFF	-	TRBJ1-4	TRBV30
TGTGCCAGCAGTTTAAACCTCCGGGACTATGGCTACACCTTC	CASSLNLRDYGYTF	-	TRBJ1-2	TRBV28
TGTGCCAGCAGTCAGTCCGGGACAGGGGCTACGAAGACCCAGTACTTC	CASSQSGTGATKTQYF	TRBD1	TRBJ2-5	TRBV28
TGTGCCAGCAGCCCCGACCGTAGTTATAGCAATCAGCCCCAGCATTTT	CASSPDRSYSNQPQHF	-	TRBJ1-5	TRBV2